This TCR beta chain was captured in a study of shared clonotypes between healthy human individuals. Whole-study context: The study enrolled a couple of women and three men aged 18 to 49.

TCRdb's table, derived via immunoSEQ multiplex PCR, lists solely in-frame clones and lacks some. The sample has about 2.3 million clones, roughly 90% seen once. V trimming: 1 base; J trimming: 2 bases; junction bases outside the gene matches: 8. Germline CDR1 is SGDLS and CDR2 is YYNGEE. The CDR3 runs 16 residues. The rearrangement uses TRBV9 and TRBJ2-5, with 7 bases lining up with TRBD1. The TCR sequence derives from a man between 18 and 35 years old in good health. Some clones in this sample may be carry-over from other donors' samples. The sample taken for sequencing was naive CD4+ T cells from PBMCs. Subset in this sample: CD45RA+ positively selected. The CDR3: CASSVSTTGRQETQYF. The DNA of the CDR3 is TGTGCCAGCAGCGTATCTACGACAGGGAGACAAGAGACCCAGTACTTC.